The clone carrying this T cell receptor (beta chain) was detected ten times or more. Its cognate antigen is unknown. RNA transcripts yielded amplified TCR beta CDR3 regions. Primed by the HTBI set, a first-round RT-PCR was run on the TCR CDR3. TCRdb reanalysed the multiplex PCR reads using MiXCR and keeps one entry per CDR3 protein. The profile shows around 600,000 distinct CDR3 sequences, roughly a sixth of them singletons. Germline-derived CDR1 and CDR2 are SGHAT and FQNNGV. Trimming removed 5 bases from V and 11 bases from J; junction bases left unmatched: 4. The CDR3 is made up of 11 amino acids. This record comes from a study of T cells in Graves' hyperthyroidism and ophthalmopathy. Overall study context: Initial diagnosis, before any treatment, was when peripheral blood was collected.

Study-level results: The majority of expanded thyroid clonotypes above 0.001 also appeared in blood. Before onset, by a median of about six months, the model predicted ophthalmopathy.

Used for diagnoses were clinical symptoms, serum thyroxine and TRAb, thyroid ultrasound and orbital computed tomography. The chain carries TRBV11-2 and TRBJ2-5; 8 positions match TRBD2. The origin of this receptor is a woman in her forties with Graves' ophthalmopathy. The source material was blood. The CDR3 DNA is TGTGCCAGCAGCCAAGGACTAGCACAGTACTTC. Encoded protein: CASSQGLAQYF.